A selection of T cell receptor beta chains follows, all from one sample in a study of T-cell memory formation after mild COVID-19. MiXCR, applied by TCRdb to the 5' RACE reads, yields one record per CDR3 protein. The data hold 250,000 to 350,000 distinct CDR3 sequences, with more than 15% observed a single time. Sequenced material: PBMCs or a T cell subset sorted from them (not recorded which). These receptors came from a young man who had mild COVID-19 (a few samples of this study predate the infection). Cell type and time point are not known. CDR3s include the opening cysteine and the closing phenylalanine or tryptophan. A D gene is named only where the DNA matches it firmly. Clone size is not always given. Where it is, it says once, few, many or a class for expanded clones.

clone size	J gene	V gene	D gene	CDR3 DNA	CDR3 protein
few	TRBJ2-7	TRBV6-2/TRBV6-3	-	TGTGCCAGCAGTTACACCGGACTAATCAATCAGCAGTACTTC	CASSYTGLINQQYF
few	TRBJ1-6	TRBV28	-	TGTGCCAGCAACAGGATCGGAGATTCACCCCTCCACTTT	CASNRIGDSPLHF
few	TRBJ1-6	TRBV9	-	TGTGCCAGCAGCGTAGCCCTAGTGAGCACCCTCCACTTT	CASSVALVSTLHF
-	TRBJ2-3	TRBV6-6	-	TGTGCCAGCAGTTACAACAGCCAGATGGATACGCAGTATTTT	CASSYNSQMDTQYF
many	TRBJ2-1	TRBV6-6	TRBD2	TGTGCCAGCAGTTATTCCCAGACTAGCGGGGATGAGAATGAGCAGTTCTTC	CASSYSQTSGDENEQFF
few	TRBJ2-3	TRBV20-1	-	TGCAGTGCTAGGGACAGTTCTAGCACAGATACGCAGTATTTT	CSARDSSSTDTQYF
-	TRBJ1-5	TRBV10-3	-	TGTGCCAACAGTCCCGACAGTAGCAATCAGCCCCAGCATTTT	CANSPDSSNQPQHF
few	TRBJ1-1	TRBV24-1	TRBD1	TGTGCCACCAGTGACAACAGGGGCACTGAAGCTTTCTTT	CATSDNRGTEAFF
many	TRBJ2-2	TRBV7-8	-	TGTGCCAGTCAGGACGCGAACACCGGGGAGCTGTTTTTT	CASQDANTGELFF
few	TRBJ1-2	TRBV20-1	-	TGCAGGCCGACGGGAGACGGGAACTATGGCTACACCTTC	CRPTGDGNYGYTF
few	TRBJ1-1	TRBV14	-	TGTGCCAGCAGGTCACAGGGTACTGAAGCTTTCTTT	CASRSQGTEAFF
few	TRBJ2-3	TRBV7-2	TRBD2	TGTGCCAGCAGCTTAAATAGCGGGGGGTGGGGCGCAGATACGCAGTATTTT	CASSLNSGGWGADTQYF
-	TRBJ1-4	TRBV6-5	TRBD1	TGTGCCAGCAGTTCCAAGGGACAGGTCGACGAAAAACTGTTTTTT	CASSSKGQVDEKLFF
few	TRBJ2-2	TRBV12-3/TRBV12-4	-	TGTGCCAGCAGGGCAGGGCGAACCGGGGAGCTGTTTTTT	CASRAGRTGELFF
-	TRBJ2-1	TRBV20-1	-	TGCAGTGCTAGGCAGGGGGGTTTGAACAATGAGCAGTTCTTC	CSARQGGLNNEQFF
-	TRBJ2-5	TRBV5-1	-	TGCGCCAGCAGCTTCGGGACCCAAGAGACCCAGTACTTC	CASSFGTQETQYF
-	TRBJ2-5	TRBV24-1	-	TGTGCCACCAGTGCCGAGGTAGGGGAGACCCAGTACTTC	CATSAEVGETQYF
-	TRBJ2-1	TRBV6-5	TRBD2	TGTGCCAGCAGCCCCACGGGGGGGCCCAATGAGCAGTTCTTC	CASSPTGGPNEQFF
few	TRBJ2-2	TRBV19	-	TGTGCCAGCCAAATGGCCAGGCGGAACACCGGGGAGCTGTTTTTT	CASQMARRNTGELFF
few	TRBJ1-2	TRBV12-3/TRBV12-4	TRBD1	TGTGCCAGCAGACTCACAGGGGGCGATGGCTACACCTTC	CASRLTGGDGYTF
-	TRBJ2-5	TRBV7-2	-	TGTGCCAGCAGCCCCAGCGGAAGCCAAGAGACCCAGTACTTC	CASSPSGSQETQYF
few	TRBJ2-5	TRBV24-1	TRBD1	TGTGCCACCAGTGAACCAGGGGGCGTCGAGACCCAGTACTTC	CATSEPGGVETQYF
few	TRBJ2-3	TRBV5-5	TRBD2	TGTGCCAGCAGCTTCTACGCCGGGACTAGCTGGTCAGATACGCAGTATTTT	CASSFYAGTSWSDTQYF
many	TRBJ2-2	TRBV12-3/TRBV12-4	-	TGTGCCAGCAGTTCGAGAGACACCGGGGAGCTGTTTTTT	CASSSRDTGELFF
-	TRBJ1-5	TRBV18	-	TGTGCCAGCTCACCACCGGGCCTAGGGAATCAGCCCCAGCATTTT	CASSPPGLGNQPQHF
few	TRBJ2-1	TRBV9	-	TGTGCCAGCAGCCCCCGAGGGGGGACACGAGATTCCTACAATGAGCAGTTCTTC	CASSPRGGTRDSYNEQFF
-	TRBJ1-2	TRBV4-1	-	TGCGCCAGCAGCTCTCGAGGGACCACAGGGATCCTAGGCTATGGCTACACCTTC	CASSSRGTTGILGYGYTF
many	TRBJ1-2	TRBV6-6	TRBD1	TGTGCCAGCAGTCACGGGACAGCTAACTATGGCTACACCTTC	CASSHGTANYGYTF
few	TRBJ2-7	TRBV5-1	TRBD1	TGCGCCAGCAGCCTGGGACAGGGGGGTAGCGAGCAGTACTTC	CASSLGQGGSEQYF
once	TRBJ1-1	TRBV28	-	TGTGCCAGCAGTTTTCTCGACAGCAACACTGAAGCTTTCTTT	CASSFLDSNTEAFF
few	TRBJ2-7	TRBV6-2/TRBV6-3	-	TGTGCCAGCACCATGGACTACGAGCAGTACTTC	CASTMDYEQYF
few	TRBJ2-1	TRBV25-1	TRBD2	TGTGCCAGCAGTAATAGCGGGGGGGCACATGAGCAGTTCTTC	CASSNSGGAHEQFF
-	TRBJ1-6	TRBV20-1	-	TGCAGTGCTAGCGGGGTTTGGCCCCTCCACTTT	CSASGVWPLHF
-	TRBJ2-1	TRBV7-2	TRBD2	TGTGCCAGCAGCTTACCAGGGACTAGCGTTGTGGGGGAGCAGTTCTTC	CASSLPGTSVVGEQFF
few	TRBJ2-2	TRBV6-2/TRBV6-3	TRBD1	TGTGCCAGCAGCGGACAGGGTTCAGACACCGGGGAGCTGTTTTTT	CASSGQGSDTGELFF
few	TRBJ2-1	TRBV12-3/TRBV12-4	TRBD2	TGTGCCAGCAGACCGACTAGCGGGGGGGCCTACAATGAGCAGTTCTTC	CASRPTSGGAYNEQFF
few	TRBJ1-1	TRBV2	TRBD1	TGTGCCAGCCAGGGACAGGGGGACGAGGAAGCTTTCTTT	CASQGQGDEEAFF
-	TRBJ2-7	TRBV12-5	-	TGTGCTAGTGGTTTGCCTCACAGGGGGGGAAGCGAGCAGTACTTC	CASGLPHRGGSEQYF
-	TRBJ1-2	TRBV5-6	-	TGTGCCAGCAGCGTTGACAGCGTCTATGGCTACACCTTC	CASSVDSVYGYTF
medium-sized	TRBJ1-1	TRBV5-1	TRBD1	TGCGCCAGCAGCTTGGGCGACAGGGGGAAAGCTTTCTTT	CASSLGDRGKAFF
few	TRBJ1-1	TRBV7-2	-	TGTGCCAGCAGCGCGACAGGCTCAATGAACACTGAAGCTTTCTTT	CASSATGSMNTEAFF
few	TRBJ2-7	TRBV7-9	TRBD2	TGTGCCAGCAGCTGGGGAGGGTCCTCCTACGAGCAGTACTTC	CASSWGGSSYEQYF
few	TRBJ1-4	TRBV7-9	TRBD1	TGTGCCAGCAGCAAGGGACAGGGATATGAAAAACTGTTTTTT	CASSKGQGYEKLFF
few	TRBJ1-6	TRBV11-2	-	TGTGCCAGCAGCCTTATACAGAGCTCCTATAATTCACCCCTCCACTTT	CASSLIQSSYNSPLHF
-	TRBJ2-4	TRBV5-8	TRBD2	TGTGCCAGCAGCTTGTTGCTCGCGGGGGGGCAAAAAAACATTCAGTACTTC	CASSLLLAGGQKNIQYF
once	TRBJ1-5	TRBV19	TRBD1	TGTGCCAGTAGTCCGCCGGACAGGGGGGTCCATCAGCCCCAGCATTTT	CASSPPDRGVHQPQHF
-	TRBJ2-3	TRBV4-3	-	TGCGCCAGCAGCCGGGTGGGATTCGAAGATACGCAGTATTTT	CASSRVGFEDTQYF
few	TRBJ2-1	TRBV20-1	-	TGCAGTGCTCAGGGTCTCGATGAGCAGTTCTTC	CSAQGLDEQFF
-	TRBJ2-5	TRBV28	-	TGTGCCAGCCCTTACCGGCCCCACCTCCCGACCCAGTACTTC	CASPYRPHLPTQYF
-	TRBJ2-1	TRBV18	-	TGTGCCAGCTCACTAGCCGGGAGCAATGAGCAGTTCTTC	CASSLAGSNEQFF
many	TRBJ2-5	TRBV7-2	-	TGTGCCAGCAGGGCGGGAAATTGGGAGACCCAGTACTTC	CASRAGNWETQYF
few	TRBJ2-3	TRBV19	TRBD1	TGTGCCAGTAGGAACAGGGGGATCGCAGATACGCAGTATTTT	CASRNRGIADTQYF
few	TRBJ1-5	TRBV4-1	-	TGCGCCAGCAGCCAATGGGGGCTCGGTCAGCCCCAGCATTTT	CASSQWGLGQPQHF
few	TRBJ1-5	TRBV7-2	TRBD1	TGTGCCAGCAGCTGGGACAGGGGCAGGGGCAATCAGCCCCAGCATTTT	CASSWDRGRGNQPQHF
-	TRBJ2-5	TRBV29-1	TRBD1	TGCAGCGCCCCTACCCCAAGGACAGGGGGCCAAGAGACCCAGTACTTC	CSAPTPRTGGQETQYF
-	TRBJ2-2	TRBV5-1	-	TGCGCCAGCAGCTTGGCCCCGGGCGGGGGCTACACCGGGGAGCTGTTTTTT	CASSLAPGGGYTGELFF
-	TRBJ1-2	TRBV7-8	-	TGTGCCAGCAGCCCCCAGAACAGGGCCACTAACTATGGCTACACCTTC	CASSPQNRATNYGYTF
few	TRBJ2-1	TRBV18	TRBD1	TGTGCCAGCTCACTGAGGGAGACAGGGGTAAATGAGCAGTTCTTC	CASSLRETGVNEQFF
few	TRBJ2-1	TRBV5-1	-	TGCGCCAGCAGCTTGGGGTCTCCTTCCTACAATGAGCAGTTCTTC	CASSLGSPSYNEQFF
-	TRBJ2-5	TRBV7-2	TRBD2	TGTGCCAGCAGCTTATGGGTCCCTCAGGAGGGACTACAAGAGACCCAGTACTTC	CASSLWVPQEGLQETQYF